This is a list of T cell receptor beta chains from one sample in a study of spatial heterogeneity in lung cancer. One entry per CDR3 protein results from TCRdb running MiXCR on the 5' RACE reads. The table has roughly 79,000 distinct CDR3 sequences, 8% seen once. Sequencing was performed on PBMCs, taken at surgery. These receptors all come from a male donor with early-stage non-small cell lung cancer. Both conserved end residues are part of each CDR3. The D gene is left open where the match is weak. Clone size is given for some rows only: seen once, a few or many times, or a class if the clone is expanded.

TRBJ2-5	few	TRBV7-9	-	TGTGCCAGCAGCTTAGTGTTCCCCCAAGAGACCCAGTACTTC	CASSLVFPQETQYF
TRBJ2-2	many	TRBV10-1	TRBD1	TGCGCCAGCAGGGAAGACAGGGCCGGGGAGCTGTTTTTT	CASREDRAGELFF
TRBJ1-1	-	TRBV20-1	-	TGCAGTGCTAGAAGGAGGCAGGGAGGAAACACTGAAGCTTTCTTT	CSARRRQGGNTEAFF
TRBJ2-3	many	TRBV10-3	TRBD2	TGTGCCATCAGTGTGGGGAGGGCGACCACAGATACGCAGTATTTT	CAISVGRATTDTQYF
TRBJ2-3	-	TRBV6-2/TRBV6-3	-	TGTGCCAGCAGTTACTCTAGTAGTAACCCTTTAGATACGCAGTATTTT	CASSYSSSNPLDTQYF
TRBJ2-2	many	TRBV29-1	-	TGCAGCGCGAGGTCCGGCCCGAACACCGGGGAGCTGTTTTTT	CSARSGPNTGELFF
TRBJ1-1	many	TRBV7-9	-	TGTGCCAGCAGCTCGCTACAGGGCTCGGAAAACACTGAAGCTTTCTTT	CASSSLQGSENTEAFF
TRBJ1-4	many	TRBV4-1	-	TGCGCCAGCAGCCAATTGGCTGTTGAAAAACTGTTTTTT	CASSQLAVEKLFF
TRBJ1-1	few	TRBV5-6	-	TGTGCCAGCAGCTTGGTGTGGGCAGGGGAGGAAACTGAAGCTTTCTTT	CASSLVWAGEETEAFF
TRBJ2-3	many	TRBV18	-	TGTGCCAGCTCACCCCTCTCGGGGAATGGGGCCGCAGATACGCAGTATTTT	CASSPLSGNGAADTQYF
TRBJ1-5	few	TRBV19	TRBD1	TGTGCCAGCTGGGACAGTCCTGGTCTTCAGCCCCAGCATTTT	CASWDSPGLQPQHF
TRBJ2-1	-	TRBV2	-	TGTGCCAGCAGTGAAGGGACACATCGCGATGAGCAGTTCTTC	CASSEGTHRDEQFF
TRBJ1-3	-	TRBV9	-	TGTGCCAGCAGCGTAGACTTTTCGGGAAACACCATATATTTT	CASSVDFSGNTIYF
TRBJ2-1	-	TRBV12-3/TRBV12-4	-	TGTGCCAGCAGTTTAGAGGTGGGAGCGGGGACATCCTACAATGAGCAGTTCTTC	CASSLEVGAGTSYNEQFF
TRBJ2-5	many	TRBV7-2	TRBD1	TGTGCCAGCAGCTTAAGCAGGGGGGAGACCCAGTACTTC	CASSLSRGETQYF
TRBJ2-5	many	TRBV2	-	TGTGCCAGCAGTCCCCTAGCGGGACAGGGGCAAGAGACCCAGTACTTC	CASSPLAGQGQETQYF
TRBJ2-4	-	TRBV14	-	TGTGCCAGCAGCCAAGGTGACGGAAACATTCAGTACTTC	CASSQGDGNIQYF
TRBJ2-5	many	TRBV20-1	-	TGCAGTGCTAGTAACTTTGACAGTCTGTACCAAGAGACCCAGTACTTC	CSASNFDSLYQETQYF
TRBJ1-4	many	TRBV25-1	-	TGTGCCAGCAGTGATTCGTTCCTTACGGGACTGTTTTTT	CASSDSFLTGLFF
TRBJ1-5	many	TRBV9	-	TGTGCCAGCAGCGTCGACCCAAATCAGCCCCAGCATTTT	CASSVDPNQPQHF
TRBJ2-5	many	TRBV9	-	TGTGCCAGCAGCGTAGGGGCTAGACCCCAAGAGACCCAGTACTTC	CASSVGARPQETQYF
TRBJ2-3	-	TRBV24-1	-	TGTGCCACCAGTCCCGGAACAGATACGCAGTATTTT	CATSPGTDTQYF
TRBJ2-1	few	TRBV30	-	TGTGCCTGGAGTGTACAAGGGCAGAGTTCTTACAATGAGCAGTTCTTC	CAWSVQGQSSYNEQFF
TRBJ1-6	many	TRBV20-1	-	TGCAGTGCTAGAGATGCGGCACAGTATAATTCACCCCTCCACTTT	CSARDAAQYNSPLHF
TRBJ2-1	many	TRBV24-1	TRBD1	TGTGCCACCAGTGACCGAATCACAGGGGCCTACAATGAGCAGTTCTTC	CATSDRITGAYNEQFF
TRBJ2-2	-	TRBV23-1	-	-	CASSQSEGAGTPGSCFF
TRBJ1-5	many	TRBV12-5	TRBD1	TGTGCTAGTGGTTTTCCAGGGGGTCAGCCCCAGCATTTT	CASGFPGGQPQHF
TRBJ2-7	many	TRBV20-1	-	TGCAGTGCTAGCGGCTTGAACTACTACGAGCAGTACTTC	CSASGLNYYEQYF
TRBJ2-1	many	TRBV12-3/TRBV12-4	TRBD1	TGTGCCAGCCAAGAGGTGGGGGCAGGGGGCTACAATGAGCAGTTCTTC	CASQEVGAGGYNEQFF
TRBJ2-7	many	TRBV5-1	TRBD2	TGCGCCAGCAGCTTGGGAGGGACTAGCGTATACGAGCAGTACTTC	CASSLGGTSVYEQYF
TRBJ2-3	-	TRBV2	-	TGTGCCAGCAGTAGAACAGGCGCAACCTCCACAGATACGCAGTATTTT	CASSRTGATSTDTQYF
TRBJ2-5	many	TRBV7-2	-	TGTGCCAGCAGCTGGGGGACGAAAGAGACCCAGTACTTC	CASSWGTKETQYF
TRBJ1-6	many	TRBV7-2	-	TGTGCCAGCAGCTTAAGTGGGGGTTCACCCCTCCACTTT	CASSLSGGSPLHF
TRBJ2-5	many	TRBV5-6	TRBD1	TGTGCCAGCAGCACGCCGGGACAGGGTCACAGAGAGACCCAGTACTTC	CASSTPGQGHRETQYF
TRBJ2-1	few	TRBV2	TRBD2	TGTGCCAGCAGTGAAGCGCTGCGGGAGTGGTACAATGAGCAGTTCTTC	CASSEALREWYNEQFF
TRBJ1-1	many	TRBV27	-	TGTGCCAGCAGGTCAGGTTACACTGAAGCTTTCTTT	CASRSGYTEAFF
TRBJ1-6	many	TRBV20-1	-	TGCAGTGCCCCACAGGAGGTTGATTCACCCCTCCACTTT	CSAPQEVDSPLHF
TRBJ1-2	-	TRBV19	-	TGTGCCAGTAGTATGCCTCTCCGAGGCTACACCTTC	CASSMPLRGYTF
TRBJ2-2	-	TRBV6-1	-	TGTGCCAGCATCGGCACCTCGAACACCGGGGAGCTGTTTTTT	CASIGTSNTGELFF
TRBJ2-3	many	TRBV20-1	-	TGCAGTGCTAGGGCCCCGGGGCAGATTAATACGCAGTATTTT	CSARAPGQINTQYF
TRBJ1-2	-	TRBV29-1	-	TGCAGCGTTGGAGGGGCCGGGAAGAACTATGGCTACACCTTC	CSVGGAGKNYGYTF
TRBJ2-7	many	TRBV2	-	TGTGCCAGCAGTGAAATGGGACGGACCATCTCCTACGAGCAGTACTTC	CASSEMGRTISYEQYF
TRBJ2-7	many	TRBV20-1	TRBD2	TGCAGTGCTAGAGTCCGCCTAGCGGGAGCCTACGAGCAGTACTTC	CSARVRLAGAYEQYF
TRBJ2-1	many	TRBV24-1	TRBD2	TGTGCCACCAGTGACCCCAGCGGGGGGGCCTACAATGAGCAGTTCTTC	CATSDPSGGAYNEQFF
TRBJ2-7	few	TRBV9	TRBD2	TGTGCCAGCAGCGTAGGTGGGAGGGCCATTGACGAGCAGTACTTC	CASSVGGRAIDEQYF
TRBJ1-1	many	TRBV6-2/TRBV6-3	TRBD1	TGTGCCAGCAGTTTTGGCAGGGGGACTGAAGCTTTCTTT	CASSFGRGTEAFF
TRBJ2-2	few	TRBV7-7	-	TGTGCCAGCAGCCCAGGGAGGAGCACCGGGGAGCTGTTTTTT	CASSPGRSTGELFF
TRBJ1-5	few	TRBV6-5	TRBD1	TGTGCCAGTCGGACAGGGTACGGGGACAATCAGCCCCAGCATTTT	CASRTGYGDNQPQHF
TRBJ2-2	many	TRBV9	TRBD1	TGTGCCAGCAGCGTACGGGGACAGGGCTTGGCCGGGGAGCTGTTTTTT	CASSVRGQGLAGELFF
TRBJ2-1	many	TRBV14	-	TGTGCCAGCAGTCCCGGGACGCACAATGAGCAGTTCTTC	CASSPGTHNEQFF
TRBJ2-1	few	TRBV6-5	TRBD2	TGTGCCAGCAGTTACCTAACTAGCGGGAGTTCCTACAATGAGCAGTTCTTC	CASSYLTSGSSYNEQFF
TRBJ1-2	many	TRBV12-3/TRBV12-4	-	TGTGCCAGCAGTCCTGTAACCTGGACGGCCGCAGACTATGGCTACACCTTC	CASSPVTWTAADYGYTF
TRBJ1-5	few	TRBV29-1	-	TGCAGCGTCTCCGATGGGACTAGCAACAATCAGCCCCAGCATTTT	CSVSDGTSNNQPQHF
TRBJ2-7	few	TRBV12-3/TRBV12-4	-	TGTGCCAGCAGTCCGCCCTCAAAATCCTACGAGCAGTACTTC	CASSPPSKSYEQYF
TRBJ2-5	many	TRBV29-1	-	TGCAGCGAGCGTGGGCAAGAGACCCAGTACTTC	CSERGQETQYF
TRBJ1-4	-	TRBV19	-	TGTGCCAGTAGTATTCTGGGGCCTAATGAAAAACTGTTTTTT	CASSILGPNEKLFF
TRBJ2-2	many	TRBV6-5	-	TGTGCCAGCAGTTACTCCTCAACAAGGGCCCTGAACACCGGGGAGCTGTTTTTT	CASSYSSTRALNTGELFF
TRBJ2-3	-	TRBV6-5	-	TGTGCCAGCAGTTACTCGAAGCAGACCCCAGGGGATACGCAGTATTTT	CASSYSKQTPGDTQYF